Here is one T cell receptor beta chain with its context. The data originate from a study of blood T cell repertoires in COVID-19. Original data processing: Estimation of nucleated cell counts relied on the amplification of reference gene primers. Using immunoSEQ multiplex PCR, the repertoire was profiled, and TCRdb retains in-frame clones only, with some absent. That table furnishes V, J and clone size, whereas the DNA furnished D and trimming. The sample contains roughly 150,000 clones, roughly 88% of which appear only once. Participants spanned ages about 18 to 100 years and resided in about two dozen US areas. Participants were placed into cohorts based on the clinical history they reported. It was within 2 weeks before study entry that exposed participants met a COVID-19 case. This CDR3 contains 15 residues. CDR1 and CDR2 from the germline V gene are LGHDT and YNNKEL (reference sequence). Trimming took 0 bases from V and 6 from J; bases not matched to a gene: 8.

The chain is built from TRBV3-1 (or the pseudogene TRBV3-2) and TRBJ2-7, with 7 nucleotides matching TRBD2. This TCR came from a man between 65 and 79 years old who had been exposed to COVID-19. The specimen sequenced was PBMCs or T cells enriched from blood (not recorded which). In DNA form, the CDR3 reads TGTGCCAGCAGCCAAGATCAATGGGAGGGCGGCGAGCAGTACTTC. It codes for CASSQDQWEGGEQYF.